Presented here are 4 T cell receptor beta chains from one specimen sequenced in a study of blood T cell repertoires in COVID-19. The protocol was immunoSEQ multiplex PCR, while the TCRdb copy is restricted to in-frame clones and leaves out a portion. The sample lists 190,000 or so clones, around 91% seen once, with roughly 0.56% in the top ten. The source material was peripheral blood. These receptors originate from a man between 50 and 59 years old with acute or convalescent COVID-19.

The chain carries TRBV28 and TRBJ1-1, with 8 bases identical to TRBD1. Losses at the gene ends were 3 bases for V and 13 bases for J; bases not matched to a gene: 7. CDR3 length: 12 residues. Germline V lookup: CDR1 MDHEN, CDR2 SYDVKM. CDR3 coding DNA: TGTGCCAGCAGTTTTTCAGGACAGGGACTTTTCTTT. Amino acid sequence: CASSFSGQGLFF.

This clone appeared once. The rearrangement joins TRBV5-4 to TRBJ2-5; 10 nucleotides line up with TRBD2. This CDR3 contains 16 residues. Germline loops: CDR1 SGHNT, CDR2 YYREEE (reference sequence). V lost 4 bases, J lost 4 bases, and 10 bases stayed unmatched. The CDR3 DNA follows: TGTGCCAGCAGCCCCAGCGGGAGGGCCTTCTTAGAGACCCAGTACTTC. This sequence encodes CASSPSGRAFLETQYF.

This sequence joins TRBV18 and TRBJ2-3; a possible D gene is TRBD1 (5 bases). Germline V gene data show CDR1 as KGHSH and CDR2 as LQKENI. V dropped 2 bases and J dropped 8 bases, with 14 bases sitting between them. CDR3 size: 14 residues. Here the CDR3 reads CASSPGAPLGTQYF. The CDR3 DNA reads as TGTGCCAGCTCACCAGGGGCGCCCCTGGGTACGCAGTATTTT.

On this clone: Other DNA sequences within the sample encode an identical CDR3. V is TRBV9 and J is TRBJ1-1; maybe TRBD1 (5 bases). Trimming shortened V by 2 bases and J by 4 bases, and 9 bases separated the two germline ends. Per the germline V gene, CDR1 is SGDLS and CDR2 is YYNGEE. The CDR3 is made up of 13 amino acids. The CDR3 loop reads CASSVGRGTEAFF. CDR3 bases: TGTGCCAGCAGCGTGGGGAGGGGCACTGAAGCTTTCTTT.